Sequencing of this T cell receptor beta chain was carried out in a study of T-cell memory formation after mild COVID-19. This CDR3 is built from 14 residues. Trimming left V 5 bases short and J 6 bases short, with 20 bases between. Germline values: CDR1 DFQATT, CDR2 SNEGSKA (reference sequence). MiXCR, applied by TCRdb to the 5' RACE reads, yields one record per CDR3 protein. Seen here are around 320,000 distinct CDR3 sequences, approximately 19% observed once, and the top ten hold roughly 21%. Sequencing used PBMCs or a T cell subset sorted from them (not recorded which). This sequence joins TRBV20-1 and TRBJ2-7; possibly TRBD2 for D (6 bases). The TCR originated in a man younger than 35 who had mild COVID-19 (a few samples of this study predate the infection). Cell type and time point are not known. Here the CDR3 reads CSAPEEGRTLEQYF. CDR3 sequence (DNA): TGCAGTGCTCCGGAGGAGGGAAGGACCCTCGAGCAGTACTTC.